This T cell receptor beta chain originates from a study of a mutant IDH1 vaccine in newly diagnosed glioma. The overall study: Radiotherapy, temozolomide, or both had been given previously, and both were given to most.

Germline V gene data show CDR1 as SGHDT and CDR2 as YYEEEE. The CDR3 has 18 amino acids. V lost 2 bases, J lost 1 base, and 22 bases lay in between. Study outcomes and limitations: Top peripheral T cell clonotype shifts appeared unrelated to pseudoprogression.

TCRdb's table, derived via immunoSEQ multiplex PCR, lists solely in-frame clones and lacks some. The sample contains 60,000 to 65,000 clones, roughly 81% of which appear only once. As to time point: week 35, safety follow-up. A single vaccine dose contained 300 ug of mutant IDH1 20-mer peptide, and topical imiquimod was used with it. Patients in the study were vaccinated eight times, receiving shots in weeks 1, 3, 5, 7, 11, 15, 19 and 23. As regards this clone: Its target is not known.

The sequence was obtained from a man aged 35 to 55 with glioma. The chain links TRBV5-6 to TRBJ2-7, with D perhaps TRBD2 (7 bases). Sequenced here: PBMCs, sampled from a glioma patient whose treatment included an IDH1 peptide vaccine. The CDR3 bases are TGTGCCAGCAGCTTCGGGGGGCCCCCGCGGGAGCGGTCCTACGAGCAGTACTTC. It encodes CASSFGGPPRERSYEQYF. Full variable domain (rest looked up from reference TRBV5-6 and TRBJ2-7): DAGVTQSPTHLIKTRGQQVTLRCSPKSGHDTVSWYQQALGQGPQFIFQYYEEEERQRGNFPDRFSGHQFPNYSSELNVNALLLGDSALYLCASSFGGPPRERSYEQYFGPGTRLTVT.